This T cell receptor beta chain derives from a study of OX40 agonist ivuxolimab in advanced cancers. General study findings and limits: Some nonresponders additionally presented with little normalized T-cell clonal expansion. Doses of 0.1 to 3.0 mg/kg were accompanied by clonal expansion of CD4+ and CD8+ blood T cells by week 6.

Assay used: immunoSEQ multiplex PCR; TCRdb lists only in-frame clones, some missing. The table has approximately 20,000 clones, approximately 80% seen once. About this clone itself: No antigen is known for it.

Germline CDR1 reads SGHRS; CDR2 reads YFSETQ. Trimming took 1 base from V and 2 from J, leaving 14 bases between them. This CDR3 spans 16 amino acids. The source was CD4+ or CD8+ T cells sorted from blood, collected in a trial of the OX40 agonist ivuxolimab. The rearrangement joins TRBV5-1 to TRBJ2-3; weak D call: TRBD1 (5 bases). The clonotype was recovered from an adult with an advanced solid tumor such as melanoma, head and neck, liver or kidney cancer. This CDR3 is CASSLYLWGDTDTQYF. CDR3 in DNA: TGCGCCAGCAGCTTGTACCTTTGGGGCGACACAGATACGCAGTATTTT. Looking up the rest from reference TRBV5-1 and TRBJ2-3 gives the full variable domain: KAGVTQTPRYLIKTRGQQVTLSCSPISGHRSVSWYQQTPGQGLQFLFEYFSETQRNKGNFPGRFSGRQFSNSRSEMNVSTLELGDSALYLCASSLYLWGDTDTQYFGPGTRLTVL.